These 18 T cell receptor beta chains originate from one sample sequenced in a study of beta chain features in type 1 diabetes. Whole-study results and caveats: For Type 1 diabetes patients, all four CD4+ subsets carried TCRB CDR3s that were moderately but significantly shorter.

The whole isolated RNA underwent reverse transcription, so sequencing captured expressed TCRB transcripts. TCRdb's copy holds only in-frame clones and misses some; the assay was immunoSEQ multiplex PCR. The sample consists of around 260,000 clones, roughly 24% of them appearing once. The antigens for these receptors are not known. The sequenced material came from naive CD4+ T cells from blood. The receptors shown here come from a woman aged 30 to 39 with type 1 diabetes.

This clone was found a few times. The genes are TRBV29-1 and TRBJ1-2, with TRBD1 matching 8 bases. Losses at the gene ends were 7 bases for V and 4 bases for J; bases not matched to a gene: 5. Looked up from germline, CDR1 is SQVTM and CDR2 is ANQGSEA. The CDR3 is 12 residues long. In DNA form, the CDR3 reads TGCAGCGCCCATGACAGGGGCTATGGCTACACCTTC. Translating it yields CSAHDRGYGYTF.

This clone appeared a few times. CDR3 loop: CASSRGAWGREGSEQFF. Written as DNA, the CDR3 is TGTGCCAGCAGCCGGGGGGCTTGGGGCAGGGAAGGGAGTGAGCAGTTCTTC. The rearrangement uses TRBV7-2 and TRBJ2-1; the D gene is possibly TRBD2 (7 bases). The CDR3 spans 17 residues. CDR1 is SGHTA, CDR2 FQGNSA, per germline. The V gene lost 5 bases and the J gene lost 9 bases, with 26 bases spanning the gap.

Only a few counts were recorded for this clone. The chain joins TRBV5-1 to TRBJ2-7; D uncertain. Deletions cut 4 bases from V and 2 bases from J, with 16 bases between. The germline V gene encodes CDR1 SGHRS and CDR2 YFSETQ. The CDR3 is 15 residues long. The CDR3 is CASSEVVASTYEQYF. CDR3 bases: TGCGCCAGCAGCGAGGTCGTCGCTAGTACCTACGAGCAGTACTTC.

This chain joins TRBV28 and TRBJ2-1, with D possibly being TRBD2 (6 bases). Germline CDR1 MDHEN, CDR2 SYDVKM. This CDR3 is built from 15 residues. CDR3 DNA sequence: TGTGTCTCTCTGGGGGGAGCTGAATCTTACAATGAGCAGTTCTTC. Amino acid sequence: CVSLGGAESYNEQFF.

The chain employs TRBV5-1 and TRBJ1-1; 7 nucleotides line up with TRBD1. The germline V gene encodes CDR1 SGHRS and CDR2 YFSETQ. J lost 1 base, V lost 7 bases, and 4 bases had no gene match. This CDR3 contains 13 residues. The CDR3 spells CASVGQQNTEAFF. The CDR3 DNA is TGCGCCAGCGTGGGACAGCAGAACACTGAAGCTTTCTTT.

The V call is TRBV28, the J call TRBJ2-5; 10 bases are shared with TRBD1. Germline lookup yields CDR1 MDHEN and CDR2 SYDVKM. The trim removed 7 bases at V and 3 bases at J, leaving 5 bases unmatched. This CDR3 is 14 amino acids long. The CDR3 reads CASTRDRGKETQYF. CDR3 nucleotide sequence: TGTGCCAGCACCAGGGACAGGGGAAAAGAGACCCAGTACTTC.

The rearrangement uses TRBV19 and TRBJ2-1, with 13 bases matching TRBD2. CDR1 is LNHDA, CDR2 SQIVND, per germline (reference sequence). V was clipped by 1 base and J by 9 bases; unmatched bases: 6. CDR3 length: 16 residues. This CDR3 is CASSIAGTSGTVEQFF. The CDR3 DNA sequence: TGTGCCAGTAGTATAGCCGGGACTAGCGGGACCGTTGAGCAGTTCTTC.

The rearrangement uses TRBV30 and TRBJ2-3, with a tentative D call TRBD1 (6 bases). This CDR3 region has 15 residues. Germline lookup yields CDR1 GTSNPN and CDR2 SVGIG (reference sequence). The ends were cut back, 0 bases at V and 2 bases at J, with 12 bases in the middle. The CDR3 protein is CAWSVLDSDTDTQYF. DNA for the CDR3: TGTGCCTGGAGTGTCTTGGACAGCGACACAGATACGCAGTATTTT.

This clone has only a few counts. This rearrangement joins TRBV2 to TRBJ2-2, with D possibly TRBD2 on 6 matching bases. Trimming left V 4 bases short and J 2 bases short, with 11 bases between. The germline gives CDR1 SNHLY, CDR2 FYNNEI. The CDR3 is made up of 15 amino acids. CDR3 sequence: CASSVSGPNTGELFF. In DNA, the CDR3 is TGTGCCAGCAGTGTTAGCGGACCTAACACCGGGGAGCTGTTTTTT.

J is TRBJ2-7 and V is TRBV15; perhaps TRBD1 as D (6 bases). Germline CDR1 reads LNHNV; CDR2 reads YYDKDF (reference sequence). V was clipped by 0 bases and J by 4 bases, with 16 bases between them. The CDR3 is 16 residues long. The chain's CDR3 is CATSRDGTTRRYEQYF. The CDR3 DNA reads as TGTGCCACCAGCAGAGATGGGACAACCAGAAGATACGAGCAGTACTTC.

J is TRBJ1-5 and V is TRBV2, with a tentative D call TRBD1 (6 bases). With 6 bases removed from V and 1 base from J, the gap between germline ends came to 16 bases. Germline V gene sequence: CDR1 SNHLY, CDR2 FYNNEI. CDR3 size: 16 residues. As DNA, the CDR3 is TGTGCCAGCAGCGCGGAGTCCCAGGGGAGCAATCAGCCCCAGCATTTT. It specifies CASSAESQGSNQPQHF.

The sample holds a few counts of this clone. Other DNA sequences in the sample encode the same CDR3. J is TRBJ1-2 and V is TRBV29-1; perhaps TRBD1 as D (6 bases). Germline V CDR1 and CDR2: SQVTM, ANQGSEA. This CDR3 has 11 residues. Deletions cut 6 bases from V and 2 bases from J, with 7 bases between. The CDR3, as DNA: TGCAGCGTCGGACAGAACTATGGCTACACCTTC. It encodes CSVGQNYGYTF.

V is TRBV6-5 and J is TRBJ2-6; perhaps TRBD2 as D (5 bases). There are 14 residues in the CDR3. CDR1 and CDR2 (germline): MNHEY, SVGAGI. The ends were cut back, 7 bases at V and 1 base at J, with 8 bases in the middle. The CDR3 protein is CASNRGSGANVLTF. The CDR3 nucleotides read TGTGCCAGCAACCGCGGGTCTGGGGCCAACGTCCTGACTTTC.

The chain joins TRBV4-2 to TRBJ1-2; 7 positions match TRBD1. Germline CDR1 reads LGHNA; CDR2 reads YNFKEQ. The junction had 7 bases not matched to a gene; V was cut back by 4 bases and J by 5 bases. This CDR3 has 14 amino acids. CDR3: CASSRGQRGYGYTF. The CDR3 DNA follows: TGTGCCAGCAGCCGGGGACAGCGTGGGTATGGCTACACCTTC.

This clone showed up just once. Other DNA sequences of this sample code for an identical CDR3. This chain links TRBV11-2 with TRBJ2-7; D is perhaps TRBD1 (6 bases). Trimming pared 3 bases from V and 2 bases from J, leaving 8 bases between. This CDR3 spans 13 amino acids. CDR1 is SGHAT and CDR2 is FQNNGV in the germline V gene. The CDR3 loop reads CASSLDRAYEQYF. In nucleotides, the CDR3 is TGTGCCAGCAGCTTGGACAGAGCCTACGAGCAGTACTTC.

The chain joins TRBV30 to TRBJ1-1, with a tentative D call TRBD1 (5 bases). CDR3 length: 12 amino acids. Germline V CDR1 and CDR2: GTSNPN, SVGIG (reference sequence). The germline V and J ends were trimmed by 3 bases and 6 bases, with 11 bases remaining between them. CDR3 DNA: TGTGCCTGGAGAACGACAGCTTCTGAAGCTTTCTTT. Its translation is CAWRTTASEAFF.

This clone has a handful of counts. The rearrangement uses TRBV4-1 and TRBJ2-7; tentatively, D is TRBD2 (6 bases). V lost 4 bases and J 3 bases, leaving 19 bases between the germline ends. Germline-derived CDR1 and CDR2 are MGHRA and YSYEKL. This CDR3 region has 16 residues. The CDR3 loop is CASSPRSGAGLYEQYF. The CDR3 nucleotides are TGCGCCAGCAGCCCACGGTCTGGGGCGGGACTCTACGAGCAGTACTTC.

This clone has more than one count but fewer than ten. The genes are TRBV28 and TRBJ2-2, with D possibly being TRBD1 (6 bases). The CDR3 runs 15 residues. Per germline, CDR1 MDHEN and CDR2 SYDVKM. V was cut by 0 bases and J by 1 base, with 6 bases left in between. The CDR3 nucleotides read TGTGCCAGCAGTTTATGGGACAGGAACACCGGGGAGCTGTTTTTT. Residues: CASSLWDRNTGELFF.